The 24 T cell receptor beta chains below were found in one sample sequenced in a study of T cells in Graves' hyperthyroidism and ophthalmopathy. The source material, RNA transcripts, was used to amplify TCR beta CDR3 regions. Initially, a first-round RT-PCR of the TCR CDR3 employed the HTBI primer set. TCRdb itself ran the multiplex PCR reads through MiXCR, one entry per CDR3 protein. There are under 400,000 distinct CDR3 sequences in the sample; roughly 15% occur only once, and roughly a fifth lies in the top ten. The sample comprised blood. Source of these receptors: a woman aged 55-69 years with Graves' ophthalmopathy.

The table lists this clonotype with a few counts. The J gene is TRBJ1-5, the V gene TRBV15, with D maybe TRBD1 (6 bases). Trimming stripped 0 bases from V and 5 bases from J, with 14 bases between. The CDR3 runs to 16 residues. The V gene's germline CDR1 is LNHNV and CDR2 YYDKDF (reference sequence). The CDR3 bases are TGTGCCACCAGCAGAGATTCTAACAGGGATGATCAGCCCCAGCATTTT. As protein: CATSRDSNRDDQPQHF.

The chain couples TRBV7-3 to TRBJ2-2; tentative D call: TRBD1 (6 bases). Trimming left V 6 bases short and J 7 bases short, with 12 bases between. Germline CDR1 reads SGHTA; CDR2 reads FQGTGA. There are 13 residues in the CDR3. The CDR3 protein is CASRPGAGGELFF. The CDR3 DNA reads as TGTGCCAGCAGGCCAGGGGCGGGCGGGGAGCTGTTTTTT.

This clonotype was seen repeatedly, ten times or more. The rearrangement joins TRBV11-2 to TRBJ2-3; D unclear. CDR1 is SGHAT, CDR2 FQNNGV, per germline. The CDR3 has 13 residues. V lost 2 bases and J 5 bases, leaving 8 bases between the germline ends. The CDR3 region has the DNA TGTGCCAGCAGCTTAATACTCGTAGATACGCAGTATTTT. This translates into CASSLILVDTQYF.

At least ten counts were recorded for this clonotype. V is TRBV11-2 and J is TRBJ2-3; TRBD2 matches at 8 bases. J lost 2 bases, V lost 4 bases, and 8 bases had no gene match. The CDR3 is 16 residues long. The V gene's germline CDR1 is SGHAT and CDR2 FQNNGV. The CDR3, as DNA: TGTGCCAGCAGCTCGCTACCAGCGGGAGTCACAGATACGCAGTATTTT. Translated, it gives CASSSLPAGVTDTQYF.

The V call is TRBV18, the J call TRBJ2-3, with TRBD1 matching over 7 bases. This CDR3 has 16 amino acids. The J segment lost 0 bases and the V segment lost 6 bases, leaving 9 bases of the junction unmatched. Per germline, CDR1 KGHSH and CDR2 LQKENI. The CDR3 sequence is CASSEGTAGSTDTQYF. The CDR3 nucleotides are TGTGCCAGCTCCGAAGGGACAGCCGGTAGCACAGATACGCAGTATTTT.

This clonotype was seen many times. The chain links TRBV2 to TRBJ2-5; 8 bases match TRBD1. V dropped 2 bases and J dropped 1; count of bases not matched to a gene: 0. The length of the CDR3 is 14 residues. Per germline, CDR1 SNHLY and CDR2 FYNNEI. DNA of the CDR3: TGTGCCAGCAGTGAACAGGGGGCCCAAGAGACCCAGTACTTC. Amino acids: CASSEQGAQETQYF.

The CDR3 region is CSAPIAGGTGELFF. CDR3 in DNA: TGCAGCGCTCCGATAGCGGGAGGCACCGGGGAGCTGTTTTTT. The chain employs TRBV20-1 and TRBJ2-2; 10 positions match TRBD2. Per germline, CDR1 DFQATT and CDR2 SNEGSKA (reference sequence). There are 14 residues in the CDR3.

The table lists this clonotype with many counts. This chain uses TRBV12-3 or TRBV12-4 with TRBJ1-2; 7 positions agree with TRBD1. The CDR3 covers 16 residues. V lost 0 bases to trimming and J lost 4 bases; unmatched junction nucleotides: 8. The CDR3 sequence is CASSLAGTARIYGYTF. CDR3 DNA: TGTGCCAGCAGTTTAGCCGGGACAGCCCGTATCTATGGCTACACCTTC.

The CDR3 protein is CASSLAYETGANVLTF. The CDR3 nucleotides read TGTGCCAGCAGTTTAGCTTACGAAACTGGGGCCAACGTCCTGACTTTC. The chain combines TRBV12-3 or TRBV12-4 with TRBJ2-6; no clear D. Trimming took 0 bases from V and 2 from J, leaving 8 bases between them. The CDR3 consists of 16 residues.

This clonotype was detected many times. The CDR3 loop is CASSTSPGPIYEQYF. DNA for the CDR3: TGTGCCAGCAGCACTTCTCCGGGACCCATATACGAGCAGTACTTC. The rearrangement uses TRBV7-7 and TRBJ2-7; D might be TRBD1 or TRBD2, each matching 5 bases. The CDR3 extends over 15 amino acids. Germline-derived CDR1 and CDR2 are SSHAT and FNYEAQ (reference sequence). Trimming pared 5 bases from V and 4 bases from J, leaving 18 bases between.

This clonotype was detected ten times or more. V usage is TRBV6-1 and J usage is TRBJ2-5; 7 nucleotides agree with TRBD1. The CDR3 has 12 residues. CDR1 is MNHNS and CDR2 is SASEGT in the germline V gene. Losses at the gene ends were 6 bases for V and 6 bases for J; bases not matched to a gene: 4. In DNA, the CDR3 is TGTGCCAGCAGACAGGGGATTCAGACCCAGTACTTC. Translated: CASRQGIQTQYF.

In its sample, this clonotype was seen many times. The chain joins TRBV20-1 to TRBJ1-2; 8 bases match TRBD1. With V trimmed by 0 bases and J by 7 bases, 7 bases remained unmatched. The CDR3 extends over 14 amino acids. In germline, CDR1 is DFQATT, CDR2 SNEGSKA (reference sequence). CDR3 sequence reads: CSARDSQGARGYTF. The CDR3 DNA sequence: TGCAGTGCTAGAGATTCTCAGGGGGCACGTGGCTACACCTTC.

This clonotype was seen many times. V gene TRBV5-1 combines with J gene TRBJ2-7, with D hard to call. The germline V gene encodes CDR1 SGHRS and CDR2 YFSETQ. Trimming stripped 6 bases from V and 9 bases from J, with 13 bases between. CDR3 length: 11 amino acids. In DNA, the CDR3 is TGCGCCAGCATCATATCGGAGATGCAGTACTTC. Translated: CASIISEMQYF.

The V call is TRBV4-2, the J call TRBJ2-7; TRBD2 matches at 11 bases. This CDR3 is built from 16 residues. The trim removed 4 bases at V and 4 bases at J, leaving 9 bases unmatched. Looked up from germline, CDR1 is LGHNA and CDR2 is YNFKEQ. The CDR3 protein is CASSLSGLAGGYEQYF. In DNA, the CDR3 is TGTGCCAGCAGCCTAAGTGGGCTAGCGGGAGGTTACGAGCAGTACTTC.

Many counts were recorded for this clonotype. V and J are TRBV28 and TRBJ2-1; 11 nucleotides match TRBD2. With V trimmed by 8 bases and J by 2 bases, 5 bases remained unmatched. This CDR3 contains 15 residues. The germline V gene encodes CDR1 MDHEN and CDR2 SYDVKM. CDR3 DNA sequence: TGTGCCAGCTCCAAACTAGCGGGAGCCTACAATGAGCAGTTCTTC. It is translated as CASSKLAGAYNEQFF.

This clonotype has a count of ten or more. The rearrangement links TRBV3-1 to TRBJ1-1; TRBD1 matches 7 bases. The germline gives CDR1 LGHDT, CDR2 YNNKEL (reference sequence). V was pared by 4 bases and J by 4 bases, with 6 bases of the junction left unmatched. This CDR3 comprises 14 residues. The DNA for the CDR3 is TGTGCCAGCAGCCTTGGACAGGCATTCACTGAAGCTTTCTTT. Translated: CASSLGQAFTEAFF.

This chain joins TRBV9 and TRBJ2-1, with 14 bases identical to TRBD2. The CDR3 consists of 17 residues. The germline CDR1 and CDR2 sequences are SGDLS and YYNGEE. J lost 6 bases, V lost 3 bases, and 8 bases had no gene match. The CDR3 bases are TGTGCCAGCAGCGCCCGACTAGCGGGAGGGGGGGGCAATGAGCAGTTCTTC. Protein: CASSARLAGGGGNEQFF.

V usage is TRBV12-3 or TRBV12-4 and J usage is TRBJ1-3; tentative D call: TRBD1 (6 bases). The V end was cut by 6 bases, the J end by 0 bases, with 15 bases between. There are 16 residues in the CDR3. The CDR3 region has the DNA TGTGCCAGCAGAAGGACAGCGTCTGACTCTGGAAACACCATATATTTT. This codes for CASRRTASDSGNTIYF.

This clonotype showed up just a few times. The genes are TRBV10-3 and TRBJ1-1, with 8 positions matching TRBD1. J was trimmed by 1 base and V by 11 bases; bases with no gene match: 6. Germline assignment: CDR1 ENHRY and CDR2 SYGVKD. This CDR3 spans 13 amino acids. The CDR3 is CASRDRPNTEAFF. The CDR3 DNA follows: TGTGCCTCGAGGGACAGGCCGAACACTGAAGCTTTCTTT.

This clonotype has ten or more counts. This chain links TRBV5-1 with TRBJ1-5, with D unclear. Trimming removed 0 bases at V and 5 bases at J, with 9 bases between. The CDR3 totals 14 residues. The germline gives CDR1 SGHRS, CDR2 YFSETQ. The DNA for the CDR3 is TGCGCCAGCAGCTTGGACGCGGGGTATCAGCCCCAGCATTTT. Translated: CASSLDAGYQPQHF.

This clonotype was recorded a few times. This chain links TRBV10-1 with TRBJ2-7; TRBD2 aligns across 8 bases. The V gene's germline CDR1 is WNHNN and CDR2 SYGVQD (reference sequence). The ends lost 6 bases at V and 5 bases at J; junction bases unmatched: 6. The CDR3 is made up of 13 amino acids. CDR3 residues: CASSPGGRDEQYF. The DNA of the CDR3 is TGCGCCAGCAGCCCGGGGGGGAGAGACGAGCAGTACTTC.

Many counts were recorded for this clonotype. The CDR3 spells CASSRAGQETQYF. The CDR3 nucleotides are TGTGCCAGCAGCCGAGCGGGACAAGAGACCCAGTACTTC. The chain recombines TRBV5-5 with TRBJ2-5; 7 bases map to TRBD2. Germline V gene lookup returns CDR1 SGHKS and CDR2 YYEKEE (reference sequence). The CDR3 runs 13 residues. Trimming cost V 4 bases and J 2 bases; bases outside gene matches: 2.

This clonotype was counted many times. The gene calls are TRBV11-2 and TRBJ1-4; TRBD1 might be the D (6 bases). Germline V lookup: CDR1 SGHAT, CDR2 FQNNGV. This CDR3 is 16 amino acids long. Between the trimmed V and J ends, which lost 1 base and 5 bases, there was a span of 14 bases. In nucleotides, the CDR3 is TGTGCCAGCAGCTTAGGTTTGGGGGCCCAGAATGAAAAACTGTTTTTT. Amino acid sequence: CASSLGLGAQNEKLFF.

To note about this clonotype: A read error may be the cause here, since a much bigger clone is one base away. The chain recombines TRBV7-3 with TRBJ2-5, with a weak D call TRBD1 (6 bases). This CDR3 is built from 13 residues. Per the germline V gene, CDR1 is SGHTA and CDR2 is FQGTGA. The CDR3: CASSLTGQEAQYF. In nucleotides, the CDR3 is TGTGCCAGCAGCTTAACGGGACAAGAGGCCCAGTACTTC. The whole variable domain, remainder taken from reference TRBV7-3 and TRBJ2-5, is GAGVSQTPSNKVTEKGKYVELRCDPISGHTALYWYRQSLGQGPEFLIYFQGTGAADDSGLPNDRFFAVRPEGSVSTLKIQRTERGDSAVYLCASSLTGQEAQYFGPGTRLLVL.